What follows describes a single T cell receptor (beta chain). Its binding antigen is unknown. Base qualities are not recorded, but no much larger clone differs from it by a single base. Donors formed part of the validation cohort, which comprised 95 to 150 subjects and was distinct from the first cohort of 550 to 850 subjects. The entry originates in a study of cytomegalovirus exposure and HLA in healthy donors (dated by TCRdb to about 2017). Looking at the study overall: The roughly 700 repertoires of the first cohort and the roughly 120 validation repertoires were produced on the same platform, according to a later analysis. The study aimed to test whether signatures of past pathogen exposure could be identified by cataloging public T cell receptors. Besides the first cohort of some 670 subjects, a separate validation cohort made up of about 120 different subjects was used. To predict cytomegalovirus infection status, the study combined high-throughput TCR immunosequencing, statistical association of individual TCRs with disease status, and machine learning.

Based on the germline V gene, the CDR1 and CDR2 sequences are SGHVS and FNYEAQ. Trimming leaves V shorter by 5 bases and J shorter by 8 bases, with the junction holding 6 bases beyond the gene matches. Reading from cysteine to phenylalanine, the CDR3 counts 15 amino acids. Only the CDR3 region is kept as DNA, spanning 45 bases read in frame from base 1. General findings and caveats noted by the study authors: A total of 164 TCR beta chains were listed by the study as associated with cytomegalovirus. Subsequent analysis determined that TCRs grouped into clusters in the first cohort also showed a tendency toward co-occurrence across the 130 or so validation repertoires, and 94% of cluster scores exceeded 0. While some public TCRs were present in many individuals, most TCR sequences turned up only very rarely across donors. Three of the identified cytomegalovirus-associated TCR beta chains were confirmed in vitro to be specific for cytomegalovirus antigens. According to the authors, the approach could potentially be generalized to other disease states and immunological phenotypes. In both the original and validation cohorts, the classifier was reported to diagnose cytomegalovirus status with high specificity and sensitivity. The validation cohort had no HLA typing available for a later analysis, so co-occurrence within that cohort was assessed over all 120 or so repertoires.

The library was made by the immunoSEQ multiplex PCR assay. The original pipeline was this. To diagnose cytomegalovirus status from the catalog of TCR beta chain sequences, a statistical classification framework was built. TCRdb retrieved this table from immuneACCESS and kept in-frame rearrangements only. Not all clones are present; in checked studies, unresolved V genes account for under half, and no reason is known for the remainder. That table is the source of V, J and clone size, and D and trimming were worked out from the DNA. The sample contains 120,000 or so clones, over 85% of them found a single time. The ten largest account for 1.9% of the sample.

This receptor was taken from a woman under 30 in good health and CMV-seronegative. Material for sequencing was PBMCs. This sequence uses TRBV7-6 and TRBJ2-1, and TRBD2 aligns with 13 junction nucleotides. At the DNA level, the sequence is TGTGCCAGCAGCCTTGGACTAGCGGGAGTCGATGAGCAGTTCTTC. It specifies CASSLGLAGVDEQFF.